The rows below give T cell receptor beta chains drawn from one sample of a study of T cells in Graves' hyperthyroidism and ophthalmopathy. TCRdb re-derived calls from the multiplex PCR reads in MiXCR, one entry per CDR3 protein. Of about 570,000 distinct CDR3 sequences in the sample, approximately 44% are singletons; the top ten hold around 17%. Sequenced sample: peripheral blood or thyroid tissue (not recorded which). These receptors all come from an adult woman with Graves' disease, either hyperthyroidism or ophthalmopathy (not recorded which). Both conserved end residues are part of each CDR3. The order of the fields is clone size, D gene, J gene, V gene, CDR3 DNA, CDR3 protein. The D gene is left open where the match is weak. The size field is filled for only some rows; it gives once, few, many or a size class.

many | . | TRBJ2-7 | TRBV5-1 | TGCGCCAGCAGCTCTGCTCCGGGTTCCTACGAGCAGTACTTC | CASSSAPGSYEQYF
. | . | TRBJ2-6 | TRBV7-9 | TGTGCCAGCAGCTTAAGGCCTTCCCGGACTTTC | CASSLRPSRTF
. | . | TRBJ1-4 | TRBV25-1 | TGTGCCAGCTCACCCGGGACGAATAGGGGGGCTGAAAAACTGTTTTTT | CASSPGTNRGAEKLFF
many | . | TRBJ1-1 | TRBV5-1 | TGCGCCACCTCGGACGGGAACACTGAAGCTTTCTTT | CATSDGNTEAFF
. | . | TRBJ1-5 | TRBV6-1 | TGTGCCAGCAGTGAAGTTACAGGGTTTGGCAATCAGCCCCAGCATTTT | CASSEVTGFGNQPQHF
few | TRBD1 | TRBJ1-5 | TRBV29-1 | TGCAGCGTTGTTGGGACAGGACCAAATCAGCCCCAGCATTTT | CSVVGTGPNQPQHF
many | . | TRBJ2-2 | TRBV4-2 | TGTGCCAGCAGCCAAGAACCGCTAGCAACCACCGGGGAGCTGTTTTTT | CASSQEPLATTGELFF
. | . | TRBJ1-4 | TRBV7-8 | . | CASSPGHTNTEAFFGSNEKLFF
. | . | TRBJ1-2 | TRBV10-3 | TGTGCCATCAGTGAGCAGGGACTGGGAGGTCATGGCTACACCTTC | CAISEQGLGGHGYTF
. | . | TRBJ2-3 | TRBV4-1 | TGCGCCAGCACCGGGACCGGCCAGTCAGATACGCAGTATTTT | CASTGTGQSDTQYF
once | . | TRBJ1-4 | TRBV5-6 | TGTGCCAGCAGCGCGCGAGCGGGACTTAGTAATGAAAAACTGTTTTTT | CASSARAGLSNEKLFF
once | TRBD1 | TRBJ1-2 | TRBV25-1 | TGTGCCAGCAGTGAGTTCGACAGGGACAATGGCTACACCTTC | CASSEFDRDNGYTF
. | TRBD2 | TRBJ2-7 | TRBV15 | TGTGCCACCGCGATACTAGCGGGAGGCGTTGGCGAGCAGTACTTC | CATAILAGGVGEQYF
. | TRBD2 | TRBJ2-1 | TRBV9 | TGTGCCAGCAGCGTAGGTGGCGGGAGGGGAAAGGATGAGCAGTTCTTC | CASSVGGGRGKDEQFF
. | . | TRBJ1-5 | TRBV19 | TGTGCCAGTACCATCCTAGGGGGGGTGGAGCCCCAGCATTTT | CASTILGGVEPQHF
few | TRBD2 | TRBJ2-2 | TRBV30 | TGTGCCTGGAGTGGACAGGGACTAGCGGGCCGCACCGGGGAGCTGTTTTTT | CAWSGQGLAGRTGELFF
many | . | TRBJ1-5 | TRBV4-1 | TGCGCCAGCCACCCTGGGCCGCCGAGGAGGGGCAATCAGCCCCAGCATTTT | CASHPGPPRRGNQPQHF
. | TRBD2 | TRBJ2-2 | TRBV6-1 | TGTGCCAGCAAGGAGACTAGCGGGAGGGCCATTTTCGGCGGCGGGGAGCTGTTTTTT | CASKETSGRAIFGGGELFF
. | . | TRBJ2-7 | TRBV5-1 | TGCGCCAGCAGCTTGACCAGTCGATCCTACGAGCAGTACTTC | CASSLTSRSYEQYF
few | . | TRBJ1-2 | TRBV5-6 | TGTGCCAGCAGCTCAGGACAGATTAACTATGGCTGCACCTTC | CASSSGQINYGCTF
. | TRBD2 | TRBJ2-7 | TRBV20-1 | TGCAGTGCTAGTGATAGCGGGAGACCCAGACAAAACTTC | CSASDSGRPRQNF
. | . | TRBJ1-4 | TRBV15 | TGTGCCACCAGCAGAGGGGAGGGCAAGAAGTTTTTT | CATSRGEGKKFF